What follows are 21 T cell receptor beta chains derived from one specimen sequenced in a study of blood T cells in healthy people across ages. A second PCR of roughly 6 to 12 cycles used a sample-barcoded 5' primer and a J-beta primer mix. TCRdb called the 5' RACE reads again in MiXCR, with one record for every CDR3 protein. The sample holds fewer than 800,000 distinct CDR3 sequences; 25% are singletons and the top ten take under 9.5%. These data were likewise used in another study, on T cells of mothers and their children.

Sequencing was done on a sample of blood. All receptors derive from a boy younger than 18 in good health.

The chain couples TRBV28 to TRBJ1-5; D is possibly TRBD1 (5 bases). Germline assignment: CDR1 MDHEN and CDR2 SYDVKM. The germline V and J ends were trimmed by 4 bases and 5 bases, with 12 bases remaining between them. CDR3 size: 14 residues. This chain's CDR3 is CASSSGGGDQPQHF. CDR3 in DNA: TGTGCCAGCAGTTCCGGGGGGGGAGATCAGCCCCAGCATTTT.

The V and J genes are TRBV28 and TRBJ2-1; 8 bases line up with TRBD1. The J call is doubtful: the DNA matches TRBJ2-7 better. Per germline, CDR1 MDHEN and CDR2 SYDVKM. This CDR3 has 15 amino acids. CDR3 coding DNA: TGTGCCAGCAGTTCCCAACAGGGGGTCTCATACGAGCAGTACTTC. Protein: CASSSQQGVSYEQYF.

This chain uses TRBV10-1 with TRBJ2-5; 8 bases agree with TRBD1. The J call may be wrong; the DNA end is better matched by TRBJ2-1. The germline V gene encodes CDR1 WNHNN and CDR2 SYGVQD (reference sequence). The CDR3 sequence is 14 residues long. CDR3 sequence reads: CASSISQGANEQFF. The CDR3 DNA reads TGCGCCAGCAGTATTTCCCAGGGGGCGAATGAGCAGTTCTTC.

This clonotype was counted a few times. The chain carries TRBV25-1 and TRBJ2-5; 11 positions match TRBD1. Germline assignment: CDR1 MGHDK and CDR2 SYGVNS. Germline trimming cut 9 bases from V and 5 bases from J; bases unmatched to any gene: 20. CDR3 length equals 18 residues. CDR3 protein: CASRRDRGWTRAMETQYF. CDR3 nucleotide sequence: TGTGCCAGTAGGCGGGACAGGGGGTGGACGAGGGCGATGGAGACCCAGTACTTC.

J is TRBJ2-5 and V is TRBV6-5; a weak D match, TRBD2 (6 bases). The CDR3 runs 15 residues. Germline assignment: CDR1 MNHEY and CDR2 SVGAGI. Trimming took off 7 bases at V and 1 base at J, with 16 bases between the two ends. The CDR3: CASTWRGGSQETQYF. Here the CDR3 DNA reads TGTGCCAGCACGTGGAGGGGAGGTAGCCAAGAGACCCAGTACTTC.

This chain uses TRBV11-2 with TRBJ2-6, with TRBD2 matching over 7 bases. Germline trimming cut 3 bases from V and 0 bases from J; bases unmatched to any gene: 2. Germline-derived CDR1 and CDR2 are SGHAT and FQNNGV. CDR3 size: 16 residues. The DNA of the CDR3 is TGTGCCAGCAGCTTCCGCGGGGGCTCTGGGGCCAACGTCCTGACTTTC. It translates to CASSFRGGSGANVLTF. The full variable domain, completed using reference TRBV11-2 and TRBJ2-6, is EAGVAQSPRYKIIEKRQSVAFWCNPISGHATLYWYQQILGQGPKLLIQFQNNGVVDDSQLPKDRFSAERLKGVDSTLKIQPAKLEDSAVYLCASSFRGGSGANVLTFGAGSRLTVL.

This sequence joins TRBV4-3 and TRBJ2-3; 12 nucleotides agree with TRBD2. Germline values: CDR1 LGHNA, CDR2 YSLEER. The CDR3 runs 17 residues. V was clipped by 0 bases and J by 0 bases; unmatched bases: 1. The CDR3 DNA follows: TGCGCCAGCAGCCAAGACGGGACTAGCGGGAGCACAGATACGCAGTATTTT. It specifies CASSQDGTSGSTDTQYF.

The chain has TRBV29-1 and TRBJ2-3, with D maybe TRBD2 (6 bases). Trimming cost V 3 bases and J 0 bases, with 16 bases left between them. Germline CDR1 and CDR2: SQVTM and ANQGSEA. The CDR3 extends over 16 amino acids. CDR3 nucleotide sequence: TGCAGCGTTGATGCGGGTTGGGACTCTAGCACAGATACGCAGTATTTT. Translated: CSVDAGWDSSTDTQYF.

This clonotype was seen only a few times. J is TRBJ1-5 and V is TRBV5-5, with D possibly TRBD1 on 5 matching bases. CDR1 is SGHKS and CDR2 is YYEKEE in the germline V gene (reference sequence). The germline V and J ends were trimmed by 4 bases and 7 bases, with 18 bases remaining between them. This CDR3 is built from 15 residues. The CDR3 bases are TGTGCCAGCAGCCCGGCCCAGGGTCAAGGCCAGCCCCAGCATTTT. Its protein product is CASSPAQGQGQPQHF.

J is TRBJ2-1 and V is TRBV15; 7 bases are a match to TRBD2. This CDR3 has 18 amino acids. The V and J ends lost 0 bases and 6 bases, in that order; junction bases with no gene match: 14. Germline CDR1 and CDR2: LNHNV and YYDKDF (reference sequence). DNA for the CDR3: TGTGCCACCAGCAGAGATGGTCCACTCGCGGGAGTCCCCAATGAGCAGTTCTTC. Protein: CATSRDGPLAGVPNEQFF.

This chain joins TRBV5-1 and TRBJ2-1; no firm D call. The CDR3 totals 15 residues. V was clipped by 0 bases and J by 2 bases, with 9 bases between them. In germline, CDR1 is SGHRS, CDR2 YFSETQ. The CDR3 spells CASSLDPTAYNEQFF. CDR3 coding DNA: TGCGCCAGCAGCTTGGACCCGACTGCCTACAATGAGCAGTTCTTC.

The chain combines TRBV29-1 with TRBJ2-3, with 9 bases matching TRBD1. The germline V gene has CDR1 SQVTM and CDR2 ANQGSEA. V was pared by 6 bases and J by 6 bases, with 10 bases of the junction left unmatched. CDR3 size: 14 residues. CDR3 loop: CSVDGTGRTDTQYF. CDR3 sequence (DNA): TGCAGCGTCGACGGGACAGGGCGGACCGATACGCAGTATTTT.

The V gene is TRBV7-9, the J gene TRBJ2-1; D is ambiguous. CDR1 is SEHNR and CDR2 is FQNEAQ in the germline V gene (reference sequence). Between the trimmed V and J ends, which lost 3 bases and 8 bases, there was a span of 5 bases. The CDR3 extends over 11 amino acids. The CDR3 here is CASSFGYEQFF. DNA for the CDR3: TGTGCCAGCAGCTTCGGGTATGAGCAGTTCTTC.

This sequence joins TRBV21-1 and TRBJ2-3; TRBD1 is taken as the D call from the table, unchecked against the DNA. TRBV21-1 is a pseudogene locus. The CDR3 has 16 residues. For the CDR3, the DNA is TGTGCCAGCAGCAAACGGACTCGCCCCATCACAGATACGCAGTATTTT. Translation gives CASSKRTRPITDTQYF.

This clonotype was counted a few times. The chain joins TRBV20-1 to TRBJ1-2, with a possible D match to TRBD1 (5 bases). The CDR3 totals 16 residues. CDR1 and CDR2 (germline): DFQATT, SNEGSKA (reference sequence). Trimming stripped 0 bases from V and 0 bases from J, with 14 bases between. In DNA form, the CDR3 reads TGCAGTGCTAGAGAGGGGGATAAAGGGCCTAACTATGGCTACACCTTC. It specifies CSAREGDKGPNYGYTF.

This clonotype showed up just a few times. This chain's CDR3 is CASSQDPGGPPADTQYF. The CDR3 nucleotides are TGTGCCAGCAGCCAAGATCCTGGGGGTCCCCCAGCAGATACGCAGTATTTT. The rearrangement uses TRBV3-1 and TRBJ2-3, with D perhaps TRBD1 or TRBD2 (5 bases each). Germline lookup yields CDR1 LGHDT and CDR2 YNNKEL (reference sequence). Trimming left V 0 bases short and J 4 bases short, with 17 bases between. The CDR3 totals 17 residues.

This clonotype was detected a few times. The rearrangement links TRBV15 to TRBJ2-5; weak D call: TRBD1 (5 bases). The V and J ends lost 3 bases and 3 bases respectively, with 14 bases between them. Per germline, CDR1 LNHNV and CDR2 YYDKDF (reference sequence). This CDR3 contains 15 residues. This chain's CDR3 is CATSSPKTDEETQYF. The CDR3, as DNA: TGTGCCACCAGCAGTCCCAAGACAGATGAAGAGACCCAGTACTTC. The variable domain in full, with the rest retrieved from reference TRBV15 and TRBJ2-5, is DAMVIQNPRYQVTQFGKPVTLSCSQTLNHNVMYWYQQKSSQAPKLLFHYYDKDFNNEADTPDNFQSRRPNTSFCFLDIRSPGLGDTAMYLCATSSPKTDEETQYFGPGTRLLVL.

The gene calls are TRBV2 and TRBJ2-3; D is possibly TRBD2 (7 bases). This CDR3 is built from 15 residues. The germline gives CDR1 SNHLY, CDR2 FYNNEI. V was clipped by 10 bases and J by 2 bases, with 19 bases between them. Here the CDR3 reads CATWQGTTDTDTQYF. CDR3 in DNA: TGTGCCACCTGGCAGGGGACTACCGACACAGATACGCAGTATTTT.

This clonotype was counted a few times. The J gene is TRBJ2-1, the V gene TRBV29-1; TRBD2 matches at 7 bases. J lost 3 bases, V lost 7 bases, and 6 bases had no gene match. The germline gives CDR1 SQVTM, CDR2 ANQGSEA. This CDR3 has 13 amino acids. The CDR3 coding sequence is TGCAGCGCGCCCGCGGGGGACTACAATGAGCAGTTCTTC. Amino acid sequence: CSAPAGDYNEQFF.

The chain carries TRBV6-2 or TRBV6-3 and TRBJ2-7; 8 positions agree with TRBD1. From germline, CDR1 is MNHEY and CDR2 SVGEGT. CDR3 size: 17 residues. V was pared by 0 bases and J by 2 bases, with 9 bases of the junction left unmatched. The CDR3 nucleotides read TGTGCCAGCAGTTACTCGATACTGACAGGGGATACCTACGAGCAGTACTTC. It specifies CASSYSILTGDTYEQYF.

This chain uses TRBV7-2 with TRBJ2-5, with a weak D call TRBD2 (6 bases). With the DNA end fitting TRBJ2-1 better, the J assignment may be wrong. The germline CDR1 and CDR2 sequences are SGHTA and FQGNSA. The CDR3 length is 16 residues. The CDR3 sequence is CASSLWGGIPQYEQFF. The CDR3 coding sequence is TGTGCCAGCAGCTTATGGGGAGGCATACCCCAATATGAGCAGTTCTTC.